Below, one T cell receptor beta chain is given with its context. Its antigen is not known. This may arise from a read error, as a much more abundant clone is one base away. The record originates from a study of T cell repertoires in cytomegalovirus infection. Study overall: HLA-B-restricted CMV epitopes that are well studied were used alongside recently identified HLA-C-restricted ones. Overall study results and limits: Ex vivo, HLA-C-restricted CMV-specific TCR beta clonotypes prevailed over the rest of the response. CMV carriers with the relevant HLA were identified by cumulative public TCR beta family frequency.

TCRdb reprocessed the reads via MiXCR and lists one record per CDR3 protein. The sample includes around 800,000 distinct CDR3 sequences, 30% to 35% of them seen just once. Trimming took 4 bases from V and 7 from J, leaving 12 bases between them. The CDR3 extends over 13 amino acids. CDR1 and CDR2 (germline): KGHDR, SFDVKD. The chain is built from TRBV24-1 and TRBJ1-2; a weak D match, TRBD1 (5 bases). This receptor was taken from a human donor in good health (CMV status not recorded). Some clones in this sample may be carry-over from other donors' samples. Specimen: cultured CD8+ T cells from PBMCs, collected from culture after CMV antigen stimulation. The CDR3 reads CATSDAIDSGYTF. The DNA of the CDR3 is TGTGCCACCAGTGACGCCATCGACAGTGGCTACACCTTC.